A single sample gave rise to the 28 T cell receptor beta chains below, sequenced in a study of tumor-infiltrating lymphocytes in localized non-small cell lung cancer. Clones were read by immunoSEQ multiplex PCR, and TCRdb kept only the in-frame ones, dropping some. The data show around 5,300 clones, around 66% seen once. Input material: uninvolved lung tissue not adjacent to the tumor. Source of these receptors: a human donor with non-small cell lung cancer.

The rearrangement joins TRBV28 to TRBJ1-4; 7 positions match TRBD1. This CDR3 region has 14 residues. Germline V gives CDR1 MDHEN, CDR2 SYDVKM. J was trimmed by 6 bases and V by 6 bases; bases with no gene match: 7. CDR3: CASSQTGHDEKLFF. The CDR3 DNA follows: TGTGCCAGCAGCCAGACAGGGCATGATGAAAAACTGTTTTTT.

V and J are TRBV18 and TRBJ2-5; a possible D gene is TRBD2 (5 bases). Germline lookup yields CDR1 KGHSH and CDR2 LQKENI. This CDR3 region has 13 residues. Deletions cut 3 bases from V and 5 bases from J, with 10 bases between. CDR3 amino acids: CASSPGVGETQYF. The CDR3 bases are TGTGCCAGCTCACCGGGAGTTGGGGAGACCCAGTACTTC.

Within the sample, this clone is medium-sized. The chain employs TRBV7-3 and TRBJ2-2, with 12 bases aligning to TRBD1. The J segment lost 6 bases and the V segment lost 4 bases, leaving 6 bases of the junction unmatched. From germline, CDR1 is SGHTA and CDR2 FQGTGA. The CDR3 loop spans 16 amino acids. This CDR3 is CASSSSGTGGPGELFF. In nucleotides, the CDR3 is TGTGCCAGCAGCTCCTCCGGGACAGGGGGCCCCGGGGAGCTGTTTTTT.

The genes are TRBV25-1 and TRBJ2-1; the match to TRBD2 covers 10 bases. The CDR3 loop spans 17 amino acids. Germline V CDR1 and CDR2: MGHDK, SYGVNS. V lost 3 bases, J lost 8 bases, and 13 bases stayed unmatched. CDR3 protein: CASSDPSPSGSLDEQFF. The CDR3 DNA sequence: TGTGCCAGCAGTGATCCCTCTCCTAGCGGGAGTCTCGATGAGCAGTTCTTC.

The chain employs TRBV7-9 and TRBJ2-7; TRBD1 aligns across 10 bases. Germline assignment: CDR1 SEHNR and CDR2 FQNEAQ (reference sequence). This CDR3 region has 15 residues. After removal of 2 bases from V and 3 bases from J, the junction contained 4 bases not matched to a gene. The DNA for the CDR3 is TGTGCCAGCAGCTTAAATGGGGACAGGGGCTACGAGCAGTACTTC. Its translation: CASSLNGDRGYEQYF.

The table lists this clone with a few counts. The rearrangement links TRBV5-1 to TRBJ2-1, with 11 bases identical to TRBD2. Germline assignment: CDR1 SGHRS and CDR2 YFSETQ. The CDR3 is made up of 15 amino acids. J gave up 8 bases and V 4 bases, and 8 bases lay outside the gene matches. In DNA, the CDR3 is TGCGCCAGCAGCCCACTAGCGGGAGCGGTCGATGAGCAGTTCTTC. Its translation is CASSPLAGAVDEQFF.

V usage is TRBV29-1 and J usage is TRBJ2-1; D is uncertain. V lost 4 bases, J lost 8 bases, and 12 bases lay in between. The CDR3 runs to 12 residues. The germline V gene encodes CDR1 SQVTM and CDR2 ANQGSEA. The CDR3 region is CSVAPSLDEQFF. In DNA form, the CDR3 reads TGCAGCGTTGCCCCCTCTCTGGATGAGCAGTTCTTC.

CDR3 DNA sequence: TGTGCCAGCAGCGCATTGACCGGGGAGCTGTTTTTT. The encoded protein is CASSALTGELFF. This sequence joins TRBV2 and TRBJ2-2; no clear D. CDR1 and CDR2 (germline): SNHLY, FYNNEI. The CDR3 consists of 12 residues. The V and J ends lost 6 bases and 5 bases respectively, with 7 bases between them.

The V and J genes are TRBV4-2 and TRBJ2-7; the match to TRBD2 covers 8 bases. The CDR3 runs 16 residues. CDR1 is LGHNA, CDR2 YNFKEQ, per germline. The V gene end was trimmed by 1 base and the J gene end by 2 bases; junction bases not matched to a gene: 7. The CDR3 spells CASSQASGTSPYEQYF. The DNA for the CDR3 is TGTGCCAGCAGCCAAGCGTCGGGGACTAGTCCCTACGAGCAGTACTTC.

The gene calls are TRBV5-6 and TRBJ2-7; the D gene is possibly TRBD2 (6 bases). The CDR3 extends over 14 amino acids. Trimming removed 1 base from V and 7 bases from J, with 15 bases in between. Germline CDR1 is SGHDT and CDR2 is YYEEEE. The CDR3: CASSLFAGLGEQYF. CDR3 DNA: TGTGCCAGCAGCTTGTTTGCGGGGCTGGGGGAGCAGTACTTC. Drawing the rest from reference TRBV5-6 and TRBJ2-7, the complete variable domain is DAGVTQSPTHLIKTRGQQVTLRCSPKSGHDTVSWYQQALGQGPQFIFQYYEEEERQRGNFPDRFSGHQFPNYSSELNVNALLLGDSALYLCASSLFAGLGEQYFGPGTRLTVT.

The CDR3 nucleotides are TGTGCCACCTCAGGGGGCGGCTCTGGGGCCAACGTCCTGACTTTC. Residues: CATSGGGSGANVLTF. V is TRBV6-1 and J is TRBJ2-6; 8 bases are shared with TRBD1. V lost 10 bases to trimming and J lost 0 bases; unmatched junction nucleotides: 5. CDR3 length equals 15 residues. Germline assignment: CDR1 MNHNS and CDR2 SASEGT.

CDR3 in DNA: TGTGCCAGCAGCTTCCGGGGTAAGAACTACGAGCAGTACTTC. Protein: CASSFRGKNYEQYF. The V call is TRBV7-9, the J call TRBJ2-7; maybe TRBD2 (5 bases). Looked up from germline, CDR1 is SEHNR and CDR2 is FQNEAQ (reference sequence). V was clipped by 3 bases and J by 3 bases, with 12 bases between them. The CDR3 is 14 residues long.

This clone appeared a few times. The genes are TRBV4-1 and TRBJ2-1, with TRBD2 matching 8 bases. Trimming cost V 1 base and J 9 bases; bases outside gene matches: 14. The CDR3 is 17 amino acids. Germline V gene sequence: CDR1 MGHRA, CDR2 YSYEKL. CDR3 protein: CASSQVPLAGGSGEQFF. For the CDR3, the DNA is TGCGCCAGCAGCCAAGTTCCCTTGGCGGGAGGATCGGGTGAGCAGTTCTTC.

The chain couples TRBV28 to TRBJ2-2, with 7 bases identical to TRBD1. V lost 2 bases and J lost 6; bases outside the gene matches: 9. There are 16 residues in the CDR3. The germline V gene has CDR1 MDHEN and CDR2 SYDVKM. CDR3 residues: CASSLDRGRLAGELFF. For the CDR3, the DNA is TGTGCCAGCAGTTTAGATAGGGGGCGATTAGCCGGGGAGCTGTTTTTT. The entire variable domain, with the rest obtained from reference TRBV28 and TRBJ2-2, is as follows: DVKVTQSSRYLVKRTGEKVFLECVQDMDHENMFWYRQDPGLGLRLIYFSYDVKMKEKGDIPEGYSVSREKKERFSLILESASTNQTSMYLCASSLDRGRLAGELFFGEGSRLTVL.

The chain has TRBV27 and TRBJ2-2; D may be TRBD1 (6 bases). V lost 4 bases to trimming and J lost 4 bases, with 7 bases between them. This CDR3 region has 13 residues. CDR1 MNHEY and CDR2 SMNVEV come from the germline V gene (reference sequence). This chain's CDR3 is CASSYRVTGELFF. CDR3 coding DNA: TGTGCCAGCAGTTACAGGGTCACCGGGGAGCTGTTTTTT.

The rearrangement joins TRBV27 to TRBJ2-2; 8 bases map to TRBD2. CDR1 is MNHEY, CDR2 SMNVEV, per germline (reference sequence). V was clipped by 6 bases and J by 7 bases; unmatched bases: 4. This CDR3 is 13 amino acids long. CDR3 residues: CASRPGGVGELFF. The CDR3 bases are TGTGCCAGCAGACCCGGGGGGGTCGGGGAGCTGTTTTTT.

The chain couples TRBV4-3 to TRBJ1-5; 9 bases are shared with TRBD1. V lost 4 bases to trimming and J lost 6 bases; unmatched junction nucleotides: 7. The CDR3 runs 15 residues. CDR1 and CDR2 from the germline V gene are LGHNA and YSLEER. DNA for the CDR3: TGCGCCAGCAGCCCTGGGGACAGGGTCGGTCAGCCCCAGCATTTT. Its protein is CASSPGDRVGQPQHF.

The gene calls are TRBV5-8 and TRBJ2-7, with no clear D. V lost 4 bases to trimming and J lost 2 bases, with 19 bases between them. Germline values: CDR1 SGHTS, CDR2 YDEGEE. The CDR3 contains 16 residues. CDR3 DNA: TGTGCCAGCAGCCCCGAGTTATGGACGCCTCCCTACGAGCAGTACTTC. The encoded protein is CASSPELWTPPYEQYF.

This chain joins TRBV7-8 and TRBJ2-7; 7 bases fit TRBD1. The ends lost 5 bases at V and 9 bases at J; junction bases unmatched: 13. Germline CDR1 SGHVS, CDR2 FQNEAQ. There are 14 residues in the CDR3. The CDR3 region is CASSLPRDSGVQYF. In DNA, the CDR3 is TGTGCCAGCAGCCTACCCCGGGACAGCGGCGTGCAGTACTTC.

The chain combines TRBV7-2 with TRBJ2-3; D perhaps matches TRBD2 (5 bases). The CDR3 is 15 residues long. Germline CDR1 SGHTA, CDR2 FQGNSA. V was pared by 1 base and J by 3 bases, with 11 bases between. The CDR3 loop reads CASSLGVLGTDTQYF. The CDR3 DNA reads TGTGCCAGCAGCTTAGGCGTACTAGGAACAGATACGCAGTATTTT.

The J gene is TRBJ2-7, the V gene TRBV30; possible D gene TRBD2, 5 bases. Germline loops: CDR1 GTSNPN, CDR2 SVGIG (reference sequence). This CDR3 contains 13 residues. Trimming left V 0 bases short and J 5 bases short, with 11 bases between. For the CDR3, the DNA is TGTGCCTGGAGTGTGGGTGGGAGTCACGAGCAGTACTTC. This translates into CAWSVGGSHEQYF.

The chain recombines TRBV28 with TRBJ2-7; maybe TRBD2 (6 bases). Germline CDR1 and CDR2: MDHEN and SYDVKM. The CDR3 extends over 15 amino acids. Trimming took off 3 bases at V and 4 bases at J, with 16 bases between the two ends. As DNA, the CDR3 is TGTGCCAGCAGTTTTTCGGGAGAGGTTTGGTACGAGCAGTACTTC. This encodes CASSFSGEVWYEQYF.

Worth noting for this clone: Other nucleotide sequences from this sample produce the same CDR3. This chain joins TRBV9 and TRBJ2-3, with TRBD2 identical over 13 bases. The junction had 8 bases not matched to a gene; V was cut back by 4 bases and J by 6 bases. This CDR3 comprises 16 residues. Germline lookup yields CDR1 SGDLS and CDR2 YYNGEE. CDR3 loop: CASSPPGLAGQDTQYF. CDR3 in DNA: TGTGCCAGCAGCCCTCCGGGACTAGCGGGGCAGGATACGCAGTATTTT.

By share of the sample, this clone is large. This rearrangement joins TRBV5-5 to TRBJ1-1, with D possibly being TRBD1 (5 bases). The CDR3 sequence is 13 residues long. Trimming cost V 5 bases and J 0 bases, with 8 bases left between them. The V gene's germline CDR1 is SGHKS and CDR2 YYEKEE (reference sequence). This CDR3 reads CASRTDLNTEAFF. CDR3 coding DNA: TGTGCCAGCAGGACAGACCTGAACACTGAAGCTTTCTTT.

The chain links TRBV19 to TRBJ2-7, with 7 bases aligning to TRBD1. CDR3 size: 15 residues. In germline, CDR1 is LNHDA, CDR2 SQIVND (reference sequence). The junction had 12 bases not matched to a gene; V was cut back by 5 bases and J by 5 bases. In DNA form, the CDR3 reads TGTGCCAGTAGTTCCAGCGGTAGGGGGCTCAACGAGCAGTACTTC. As protein: CASSSSGRGLNEQYF.

The chain employs TRBV7-2 and TRBJ1-1, with D unclear. The CDR3 contains 14 residues. Trimming removed 1 base from V and 7 bases from J, with 13 bases in between. CDR1 and CDR2 (germline): SGHTA, FQGNSA. CDR3 DNA sequence: TGTGCCAGCAGCTTAGGCAGCAGAGGCCATGAAGCTTTCTTT. Translation: CASSLGSRGHEAFF.

This clone was picked up a small number of times. The chain has TRBV7-2 and TRBJ2-5; D remains ambiguous. The CDR3 contains 14 residues. CDR1 SGHTA and CDR2 FQGNSA come from the germline V gene. V dropped 1 base and J dropped 2 bases, with 8 bases sitting between them. The CDR3 here is CASSLGVGQETQYF. CDR3 nucleotide sequence: TGTGCCAGCAGCTTAGGTGTAGGGCAAGAGACCCAGTACTTC. Variable domain in full (rest from reference TRBV7-2 and TRBJ2-5): GAGVSQSPSNKVTEKGKDVELRCDPISGHTALYWYRQSLGQGLEFLIYFQGNSAPDKSGLPSDRFSAERTGGSVSTLTIQRTQQEDSAVYLCASSLGVGQETQYFGPGTRLLVL.

V gene TRBV4-1 combines with J gene TRBJ2-5, with TRBD2 identical over 9 bases. CDR1 and CDR2 from the germline V gene are MGHRA and YSYEKL. The CDR3 is 16 residues long. The junction had 5 bases not matched to a gene; V was cut back by 1 base and J by 2 bases. CDR3 sequence reads: CASSQGSLAGQETQYF. The CDR3 DNA follows: TGCGCCAGCAGCCAAGGTTCGCTAGCGGGACAAGAGACCCAGTACTTC.